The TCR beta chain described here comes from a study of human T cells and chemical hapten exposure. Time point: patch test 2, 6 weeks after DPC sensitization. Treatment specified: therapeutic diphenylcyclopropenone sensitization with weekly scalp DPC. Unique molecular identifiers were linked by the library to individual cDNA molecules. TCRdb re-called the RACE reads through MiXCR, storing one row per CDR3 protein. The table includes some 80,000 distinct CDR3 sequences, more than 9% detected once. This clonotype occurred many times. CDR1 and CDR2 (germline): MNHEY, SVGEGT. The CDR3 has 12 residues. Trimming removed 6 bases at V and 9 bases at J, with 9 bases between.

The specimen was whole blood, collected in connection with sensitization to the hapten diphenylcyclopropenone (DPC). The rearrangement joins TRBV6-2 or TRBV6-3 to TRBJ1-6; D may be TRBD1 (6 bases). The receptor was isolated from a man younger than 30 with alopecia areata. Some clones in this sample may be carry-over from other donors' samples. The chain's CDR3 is CASRTGTSPLHF. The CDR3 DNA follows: TGTGCCAGCAGAACAGGGACTTCACCCCTCCACTTT.